This T cell receptor beta chain was retrieved from a study of blood T cell repertoires in COVID-19. Across the whole study: From T cells, B-cell-depleted T cells, or PBMCs came the material, which was cDNA or gDNA.

This clone is a singleton in its sample. Losses at the gene ends were 5 bases for V and 5 bases for J; bases not matched to a gene: 5. From germline, CDR1 is SNHLY and CDR2 FYNNEI. This CDR3 contains 15 residues. Produced via immunoSEQ multiplex PCR; TCRdb's table is partial and in-frame only. The sample holds about 180,000 clones, 80% to 90% seen once. The V and J genes are TRBV2 and TRBJ2-3; 12 bases fit TRBD1. The specimen sequenced was peripheral blood. The receptor was derived from a man aged 45-60 years with active or convalescent COVID-19. CDR3 sequence reads: CASSSGTGGRDTQYF. The CDR3 nucleotides are TGTGCCAGCAGTTCCGGGACAGGGGGCAGAGATACGCAGTATTTT.